This entry is about one T cell receptor (beta chain). This clonotype occurred a few times. It lacks a known antigen. Base qualities were left out, and no much larger clone turns up one base away. The CDR3 runs 14 residues from the cysteine to the phenylalanine. Only CDR3 DNA remains: 42 bases, in frame from the first base. V is cut by 0 bases and J by 7 bases, and the space between the germline ends is 12 bases. The germline V gene (reference sequence) specifies DFQATT as CDR1 and SNEGSKA as CDR2. The sample is drawn from a study of CD8 T cells in ankylosing spondylitis (dated by TCRdb to between 2016 and 2019). General notes on the study: To find TCR variants linked to disease, the study profiled T cell receptor beta repertoires in ankylosing spondylitis patients and healthy donors. Peripheral blood was sampled, and synovial fluid was additionally collected from ankylosing spondylitis patients. The full study cohort was made up of 25 to 30 ankylosing spondylitis patients and roughly 98 healthy donors.

The data were produced on an Illumina HiSeq 2500. TCR beta libraries were prepared by quantitative 5'-RACE with molecular barcodes. The original methods were these. A new computational method, built on a probabilistic model of VDJ rearrangement, was used to identify disease-linked TCR variants. Using fastp trimming at Q25 and MiXCR clonotype assembly, TCRdb reanalyzed the public sequencing data and kept in-frame beta chains. Each entry is one CDR3 protein sequence, shown with its most common DNA and genes. These V and J calls are TCRdb output, not the study's own analysis. The table for this sample lists more than 200,000 distinct CDR3 sequences; 20% to 30% of them were counted only once. The ten largest make up over 0.55% of the sample. Study-wide findings and limitations: A TCR beta motif made up of several highly homologous amino acid variants appeared to be characteristic of blood from ankylosing spondylitis patients. Some TCR beta motif variants had previously been reported in synovial fluid and blood of reactive arthritis patients, which suggested common disease-initiation mechanisms. Significant enrichment of the disease-linked clones was reported in matched synovial fluid samples from ankylosing spondylitis patients. The disease-linked clones showed a CD8+ phenotype and occurred at relatively low frequencies in peripheral blood.

This TCR was sampled from a male donor with ankylosing spondylitis or in good health (not recorded which). The sample taken for sequencing was blood, either unsorted or a sorted T cell fraction (not recorded which). The chain was built from TRBV20-1 and TRBJ1-4; the D gene assignment is ambiguous. The CDR3 amino acid sequence is: CSARERGLGEKLFF. The DNA sequence is as follows: TGCAGTGCTAGAGAACGAGGGCTCGGTGAAAAACTGTTTTTT.